This T cell receptor beta chain was found in a study of T cell responses to AZD1222 COVID-19 vaccine. Some clones are missing from TCRdb's copy, which holds only in-frame ones; the method was immunoSEQ multiplex PCR. Here the sample spans tens of thousands of clones, under 95% being singletons. Germline CDR1 and CDR2: MDHEN and SYDVKM. CDR3 length equals 11 residues. V was clipped by 6 bases and J by 7 bases, with 9 bases between them. The receptor was isolated from an adult in good health. This specimen was peripheral blood, taken on day 0 of MenACWY control vaccination. The chain recombines TRBV28 with TRBJ1-2; unclear D gene. As DNA, the CDR3 is TGTGCCAGCAGAATGCGGGGTGGCTACACCTTC. It codes for CASRMRGGYTF.